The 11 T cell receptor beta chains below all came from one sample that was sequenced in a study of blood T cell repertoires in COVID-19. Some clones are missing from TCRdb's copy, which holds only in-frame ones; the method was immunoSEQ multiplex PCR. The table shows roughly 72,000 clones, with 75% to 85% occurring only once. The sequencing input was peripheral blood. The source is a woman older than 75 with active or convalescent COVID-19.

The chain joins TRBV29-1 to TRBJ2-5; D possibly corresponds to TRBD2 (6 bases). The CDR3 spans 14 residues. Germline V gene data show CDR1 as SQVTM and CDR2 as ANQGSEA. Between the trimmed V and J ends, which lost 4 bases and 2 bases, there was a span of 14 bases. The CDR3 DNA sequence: TGCAGCGTTGCCACCGGAGGGATGCAAGAGACCCAGTACTTC. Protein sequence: CSVATGGMQETQYF.

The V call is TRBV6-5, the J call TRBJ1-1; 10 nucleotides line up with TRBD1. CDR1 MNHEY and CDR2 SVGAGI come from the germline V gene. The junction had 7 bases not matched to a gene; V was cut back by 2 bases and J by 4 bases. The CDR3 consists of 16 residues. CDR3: CASSYAGTGVATEAFF. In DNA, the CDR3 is TGTGCCAGCAGTTACGCCGGGACAGGGGTTGCCACTGAAGCTTTCTTT.

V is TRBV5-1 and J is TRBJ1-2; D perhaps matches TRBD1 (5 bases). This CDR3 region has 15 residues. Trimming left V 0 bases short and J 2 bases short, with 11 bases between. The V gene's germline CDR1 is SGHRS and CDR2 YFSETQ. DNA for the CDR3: TGCGCCAGCAGCTTGGTGGTGGACACCAACTATGGCTACACCTTC. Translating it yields CASSLVVDTNYGYTF.

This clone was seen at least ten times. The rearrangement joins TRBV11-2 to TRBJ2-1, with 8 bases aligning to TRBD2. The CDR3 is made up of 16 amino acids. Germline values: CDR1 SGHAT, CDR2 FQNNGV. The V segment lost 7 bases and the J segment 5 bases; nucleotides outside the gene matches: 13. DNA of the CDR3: TGTGCCAGCACCCAGCCCGGGGGGGTGAATGACAATGAGCAGTTCTTC. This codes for CASTQPGGVNDNEQFF.

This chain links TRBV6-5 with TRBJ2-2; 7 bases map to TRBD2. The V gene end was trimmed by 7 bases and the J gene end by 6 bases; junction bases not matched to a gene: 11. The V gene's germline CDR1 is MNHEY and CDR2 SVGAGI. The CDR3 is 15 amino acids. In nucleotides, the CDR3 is TGTGCCAGCACCCATGTGGCGGGAGATCCCGGGGAGCTGTTTTTT. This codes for CASTHVAGDPGELFF.

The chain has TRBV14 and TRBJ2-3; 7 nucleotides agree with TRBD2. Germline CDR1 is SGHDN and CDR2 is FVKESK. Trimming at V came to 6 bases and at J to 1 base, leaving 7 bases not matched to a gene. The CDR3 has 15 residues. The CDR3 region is CASRAGLTRTDTQYF. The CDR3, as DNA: TGTGCCAGCAGGGCGGGACTAACCCGCACAGATACGCAGTATTTT.

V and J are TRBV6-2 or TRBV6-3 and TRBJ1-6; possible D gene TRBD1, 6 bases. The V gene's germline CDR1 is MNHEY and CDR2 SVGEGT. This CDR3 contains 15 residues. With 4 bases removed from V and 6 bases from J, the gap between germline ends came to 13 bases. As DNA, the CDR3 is TGTGCCAGCAGTTTAGGGGGACGGCGTAATTCACCCCTCCACTTT. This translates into CASSLGGRRNSPLHF.

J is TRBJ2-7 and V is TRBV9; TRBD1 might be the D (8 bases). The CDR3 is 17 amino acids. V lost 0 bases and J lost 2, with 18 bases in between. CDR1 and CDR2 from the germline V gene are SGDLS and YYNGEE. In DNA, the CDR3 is TGTGCCAGCAGCGTAGGGGGAGGGACAGGACTTCCCTACGAGCAGTACTTC. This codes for CASSVGGGTGLPYEQYF.

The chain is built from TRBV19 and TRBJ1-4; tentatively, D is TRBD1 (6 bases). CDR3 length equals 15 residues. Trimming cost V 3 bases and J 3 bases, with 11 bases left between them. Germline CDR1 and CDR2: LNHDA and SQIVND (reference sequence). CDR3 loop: CASSMMGAANEKLFF. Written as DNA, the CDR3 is TGTGCCAGTAGTATGATGGGGGCAGCTAATGAAAAACTGTTTTTT.

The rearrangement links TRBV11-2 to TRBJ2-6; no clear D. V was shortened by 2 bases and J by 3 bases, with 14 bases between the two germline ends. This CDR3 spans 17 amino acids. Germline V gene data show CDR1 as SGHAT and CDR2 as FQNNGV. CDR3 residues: CASSLISVIGGANVLTF. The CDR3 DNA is TGTGCCAGCAGCTTAATCTCGGTGATCGGTGGGGCCAACGTCCTGACTTTC.

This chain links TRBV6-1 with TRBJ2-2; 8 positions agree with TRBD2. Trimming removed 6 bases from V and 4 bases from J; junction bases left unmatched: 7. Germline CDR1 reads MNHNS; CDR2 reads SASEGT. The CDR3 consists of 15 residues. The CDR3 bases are TGTGCCAGCAGACCGATAGCGGGGTTCACCGGGGAGCTGTTTTTT. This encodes CASRPIAGFTGELFF.